This TCR beta chain was recorded in a study of blood T cell repertoires in COVID-19. Study in general: The samples span acute and convalescent COVID-19 from the United States, Italy and Spain. T cells, B-cell-depleted T cells, or PBMCs supplied cDNA or gDNA.

In the study's own analysis: Amplifying reference gene primers gave estimates of nucleated cell counts. Repertoires were generated with immunoSEQ multiplex PCR, while TCRdb's copy carries only in-frame clones and drops some. V, J and clone size derive from that table, while D and trimming were established from the DNA sequence. Of under 350,000 clones in the sample, roughly nine tenths were seen once. Patients of the Seattle cohort, enrolled during active infection, were followed longitudinally. Material for sequencing was peripheral blood. This receptor was taken from a woman in her thirties with COVID-19, enrolled during active disease.

CDR3 nucleotides: TGTGCCAGCAGCCTCGGGGGGGATCAGCCCCAGCATTTT. Translated: CASSLGGDQPQHF. This chain uses TRBV6-5 with TRBJ1-5, with a tentative D call TRBD1 (5 bases). The germline CDR1 and CDR2 sequences are MNHEY and SVGAGI. The V and J ends lost 6 bases and 5 bases respectively, with 11 bases between them. The CDR3 has 13 residues.